The entry below describes one T cell receptor beta chain. This entry comes from a study of T cell responses to AZD1222 COVID-19 vaccine. Per the germline V gene, CDR1 is SGHRS and CDR2 is YFSETQ. The V gene lost 0 bases and the J gene lost 10 bases, with 14 bases spanning the gap. This CDR3 has 15 amino acids. Some clones are missing from TCRdb's copy, which holds only in-frame ones; the method was immunoSEQ multiplex PCR. The data hold tens of thousands of clones, with 86% observed a single time. This material consisted of peripheral blood, taken on day 0 of AZD1222 vaccination. The clonotype comes from an adult in good health. The chain couples TRBV5-1 to TRBJ1-6; D unclear. CDR3 residues: CASSLGEITRSPLHF. CDR3 DNA sequence: TGCGCCAGCAGCTTGGGGGAGATCACAAGGTCACCCCTCCACTTT.